This is a list of T cell receptor beta chains from one sample in a study of cytomegalovirus exposure and HLA in healthy donors. Data came from immunoSEQ multiplex PCR; TCRdb stores just in-frame clones and leaves some out. The table shows some 140,000 clones, with roughly three quarters occurring only once. The sample was PBMCs. These receptors all stem from a man in his thirties or forties in good health and CMV-seronegative. Each CDR3 is given with its conserved first and last residue. Each record gives: D gene, clone size, V gene, J gene, CDR3 protein, CDR3 DNA. D genes are given only for firm matches. Where a row states a size, it is once, few, many or the class of an expanded clone; other rows omit it.

D gene: TRBD2
clone size: .
V gene: TRBV28
J gene: TRBJ2-7
CDR3 protein: CASSPRLAGFTYF
CDR3 DNA: TGTGCCAGCAGTCCCCGACTAGCGGGATTCACGTACTTC

D gene: TRBD1
clone size: .
V gene: TRBV6-1
J gene: TRBJ2-3
CDR3 protein: CASMSGTGSRTQYF
CDR3 DNA: TGTGCCAGCATGTCCGGGACAGGGTCTCGCACGCAGTATTTT

D gene: TRBD1
clone size: .
V gene: TRBV7-9
J gene: TRBJ1-2
CDR3 protein: CASSPTGADYGYTF
CDR3 DNA: TGTGCCAGCAGCCCGACAGGGGCTGACTATGGCTACACCTTC

D gene: TRBD2
clone size: .
V gene: TRBV2
J gene: TRBJ2-7
CDR3 protein: CASSETSGTVYEQYF
CDR3 DNA: TGTGCCAGCAGTGAGACTAGCGGGACGGTCTACGAGCAGTACTTC

D gene: TRBD1
clone size: few
V gene: TRBV30
J gene: TRBJ2-3
CDR3 protein: CAWKGTGTGRESRRDTQYF
CDR3 DNA: TGTGCCTGGAAAGGGACAGGGACAGGTCGGGAGAGCAGGAGAGATACGCAGTATTTT

D gene: TRBD1
clone size: once
V gene: TRBV9
J gene: TRBJ1-6
CDR3 protein: CASSATGGESPLHF
CDR3 DNA: TGTGCCAGCAGCGCCACAGGGGGTGAATCACCCCTCCACTTT

D gene: .
clone size: .
V gene: TRBV7-2
J gene: TRBJ2-1
CDR3 protein: CAAGRGSSYNEQFF
CDR3 DNA: TGTGCCGCCGGCCGGGGGAGCTCCTACAATGAGCAGTTCTTC

D gene: .
clone size: .
V gene: TRBV27
J gene: TRBJ2-7
CDR3 protein: CASSLYAGRDISYEQYF
CDR3 DNA: TGTGCCAGCAGTTTATACGCGGGACGCGATATCTCCTACGAGCAGTACTTC

D gene: .
clone size: .
V gene: TRBV5-6
J gene: TRBJ2-7
CDR3 protein: CASSLSPDTAYEQYF
CDR3 DNA: TGTGCCAGCAGCTTGTCCCCGGACACCGCCTACGAGCAGTACTTC

D gene: .
clone size: .
V gene: TRBV4-2
J gene: TRBJ1-5
CDR3 protein: CASSQDRGVQPQHF
CDR3 DNA: TGTGCCAGCAGCCAAGATAGGGGCGTTCAGCCCCAGCATTTT

D gene: .
clone size: once
V gene: TRBV6-1
J gene: TRBJ2-5
CDR3 protein: CASSALAFQETQYF
CDR3 DNA: TGTGCCAGCAGTGCCCTAGCGTTCCAAGAGACCCAGTACTTC

D gene: TRBD1
clone size: .
V gene: TRBV10-1
J gene: TRBJ2-7
CDR3 protein: CASRSQDRDSYEQYF
CDR3 DNA: TGCGCCAGCAGGAGTCAAGACAGGGACTCCTACGAGCAGTACTTC

D gene: TRBD1
clone size: .
V gene: TRBV9
J gene: TRBJ1-3
CDR3 protein: CASSVMGIGTGVGNTIYF
CDR3 DNA: TGTGCCAGCAGCGTAATGGGAATCGGGACAGGGGTCGGAAACACCATATATTTT

D gene: TRBD1
clone size: .
V gene: TRBV25-1
J gene: TRBJ2-2
CDR3 protein: CASVETGYTGELFF
CDR3 DNA: TGTGCCAGCGTAGAGACAGGGTACACCGGGGAGCTGTTTTTT

D gene: .
clone size: .
V gene: TRBV5-1
J gene: TRBJ2-1
CDR3 protein: CASSLGPGTSYNEQFF
CDR3 DNA: TGCGCCAGCAGCTTGGGGCCAGGGACATCCTACAATGAGCAGTTCTTC

D gene: TRBD1
clone size: .
V gene: TRBV13
J gene: TRBJ2-5
CDR3 protein: CASSLGGQGEETQYF
CDR3 DNA: TGTGCCAGCAGCTTAGGTGGGCAGGGGGAAGAGACCCAGTACTTC

D gene: TRBD2
clone size: .
V gene: TRBV28
J gene: TRBJ2-7
CDR3 protein: CASSRGTLAGVGEQYF
CDR3 DNA: TGTGCCAGCAGTCGGGGGACTCTAGCGGGAGTGGGCGAGCAGTACTTC

D gene: TRBD1
clone size: .
V gene: TRBV5-6
J gene: TRBJ2-5
CDR3 protein: CASSFYGTGYQETQYF
CDR3 DNA: TGTGCCAGCAGCTTTTACGGGACAGGGTACCAAGAGACCCAGTACTTC

D gene: TRBD1
clone size: .
V gene: TRBV13
J gene: TRBJ2-4
CDR3 protein: CASRQGGAKNIQYF
CDR3 DNA: TGTGCCAGCAGACAGGGGGGAGCCAAAAACATTCAGTACTTC

D gene: .
clone size: .
V gene: TRBV9
J gene: TRBJ2-2
CDR3 protein: CASSAGNTGELFF
CDR3 DNA: TGTGCCAGCAGCGCGGGGAACACCGGGGAGCTGTTTTTT

D gene: .
clone size: .
V gene: TRBV6-5
J gene: TRBJ1-5
CDR3 protein: CASSLTGFNQPQHF
CDR3 DNA: TGTGCCAGCAGCCTAACAGGTTTCAATCAGCCCCAGCATTTT

D gene: TRBD2
clone size: .
V gene: TRBV29-1
J gene: TRBJ2-7
CDR3 protein: CSVSGRGYEQYF
CDR3 DNA: TGCAGCGTTAGCGGGAGAGGTTACGAGCAGTACTTC

D gene: TRBD1
clone size: .
V gene: TRBV19
J gene: TRBJ1-1
CDR3 protein: CASSSPGGGSTEAFF
CDR3 DNA: TGTGCCAGTAGTTCACCAGGGGGCGGGAGCACTGAAGCTTTCTTT

D gene: .
clone size: .
V gene: TRBV19
J gene: TRBJ1-5
CDR3 protein: CASSIGGDQPQHF
CDR3 DNA: TGTGCCAGTAGTATAGGCGGGGATCAGCCCCAGCATTTT

D gene: TRBD1
clone size: .
V gene: TRBV28
J gene: TRBJ1-5
CDR3 protein: CASSLPGQGGNQPQHF
CDR3 DNA: TGTGCCAGCAGTTTACCGGGACAGGGGGGCAATCAGCCCCAGCATTTT

D gene: TRBD2
clone size: .
V gene: TRBV2
J gene: TRBJ2-3
CDR3 protein: CASAGTSGTDTQYF
CDR3 DNA: TGTGCCAGCGCCGGGACTAGCGGCACAGATACGCAGTATTTT

D gene: .
clone size: .
V gene: TRBV4-1
J gene: TRBJ2-7
CDR3 protein: CASSQDDSIAYEQYF
CDR3 DNA: TGCGCCAGCAGCCAAGATGATTCCATAGCCTACGAGCAGTACTTC

D gene: TRBD1
clone size: .
V gene: TRBV18
J gene: TRBJ1-1
CDR3 protein: CASSPGQGNTEAFF
CDR3 DNA: TGTGCCAGCTCTCCGGGACAGGGGAACACTGAAGCTTTCTTT

D gene: .
clone size: .
V gene: TRBV4-1
J gene: TRBJ2-7
CDR3 protein: CASSQAPSSYEQYF
CDR3 DNA: TGCGCCAGCAGCCAAGCCCCTAGCTCCTACGAGCAGTACTTC

D gene: .
clone size: .
V gene: TRBV11-2
J gene: TRBJ2-7
CDR3 protein: CASTQTTAPYEQYF
CDR3 DNA: TGTGCCAGCACCCAAACGACAGCCCCCTACGAGCAGTACTTC

D gene: TRBD2
clone size: .
V gene: TRBV13
J gene: TRBJ2-1
CDR3 protein: CASSIISGRASNEQFF
CDR3 DNA: TGTGCCAGCAGCATAATTAGCGGGAGGGCCTCCAATGAGCAGTTCTTC

D gene: .
clone size: .
V gene: TRBV18
J gene: TRBJ1-4
CDR3 protein: CASSPLGGRIEKLFF
CDR3 DNA: TGTGCCAGCTCACCACTCGGGGGGCGAATTGAAAAACTGTTTTTT

D gene: TRBD2
clone size: .
V gene: TRBV28
J gene: TRBJ2-1
CDR3 protein: CASSLAGALRVREQFF
CDR3 DNA: TGTGCCAGCAGTTTGGCGGGAGCCCTCCGAGTTAGGGAGCAGTTCTTC

D gene: .
clone size: once
V gene: TRBV30
J gene: TRBJ2-1
CDR3 protein: CAWDSAIEQFF
CDR3 DNA: TGTGCCTGGGACTCAGCGATAGAGCAGTTCTTC

D gene: TRBD2
clone size: once
V gene: TRBV7-9
J gene: TRBJ2-1
CDR3 protein: CASSLGGAGGGSYNEQFF
CDR3 DNA: TGTGCCAGCAGCTTAGGAGGTGCGGGAGGTGGTTCCTACAATGAGCAGTTCTTC

D gene: .
clone size: .
V gene: TRBV7-3
J gene: TRBJ1-5
CDR3 protein: CASSLTTAGEPQHF
CDR3 DNA: TGTGCCAGCAGCTTAACAACGGCAGGGGAGCCCCAGCATTTT

D gene: TRBD1
clone size: .
V gene: TRBV11-2
J gene: TRBJ2-7
CDR3 protein: CASSPIPGQVHYEQYF
CDR3 DNA: TGTGCCAGCAGCCCCATACCGGGACAGGTACACTACGAGCAGTACTTC

D gene: .
clone size: .
V gene: TRBV7-9
J gene: TRBJ2-2
CDR3 protein: CASSLSITGELFF
CDR3 DNA: TGTGCCAGCAGCTTATCAATCACCGGGGAGCTGTTTTTT

D gene: .
clone size: .
V gene: TRBV27
J gene: TRBJ1-2
CDR3 protein: CASSAGVKDGYTF
CDR3 DNA: TGTGCCAGCAGCGCAGGGGTTAAAGATGGCTACACCTTC

D gene: .
clone size: .
V gene: TRBV19
J gene: TRBJ2-7
CDR3 protein: CASSPVGSYEQYF
CDR3 DNA: TGTGCCAGTAGCCCTGTGGGGAGCTACGAGCAGTACTTC

D gene: TRBD2
clone size: .
V gene: TRBV13
J gene: TRBJ2-5
CDR3 protein: CASSSYRTSAELQETQYF
CDR3 DNA: TGTGCCAGCAGCTCCTATCGTACTAGCGCCGAGTTACAAGAGACCCAGTACTTC

D gene: .
clone size: few
V gene: TRBV19
J gene: TRBJ1-2
CDR3 protein: CASSISSSARNYGYTF
CDR3 DNA: TGTGCCAGTAGTATAAGCTCCTCCGCCCGAAACTATGGCTACACCTTC

D gene: .
clone size: .
V gene: TRBV27
J gene: TRBJ2-1
CDR3 protein: CASIWANEQFF
CDR3 DNA: TGTGCCAGCATATGGGCAAATGAGCAGTTCTTC

D gene: .
clone size: .
V gene: TRBV19
J gene: TRBJ2-3
CDR3 protein: CASSTYMDSDVNTDTQYF
CDR3 DNA: TGTGCCAGTAGTACATATATGGACAGCGATGTAAACACAGATACGCAGTATTTT

D gene: .
clone size: .
V gene: TRBV27
J gene: TRBJ2-1
CDR3 protein: CASSKRGSYNEQFF
CDR3 DNA: TGTGCCAGCAGCAAGAGAGGGTCGTACAATGAGCAGTTCTTC

D gene: TRBD1
clone size: .
V gene: TRBV11-2
J gene: TRBJ1-3
CDR3 protein: CASSPTRDRAFSSGNTIYF
CDR3 DNA: TGTGCCAGCAGTCCTACTCGGGACAGGGCCTTCAGCTCTGGAAACACCATATATTTT

D gene: .
clone size: .
V gene: TRBV7-9
J gene: TRBJ2-2
CDR3 protein: CASSPKGGRAGELFF
CDR3 DNA: TGTGCCAGCAGCCCAAAAGGGGGTCGTGCCGGGGAGCTGTTTTTT

D gene: .
clone size: few
V gene: TRBV6-1
J gene: TRBJ2-5
CDR3 protein: CASSEEPAGHQETQYF
CDR3 DNA: TGTGCCAGCAGTGAAGAACCCGCAGGCCACCAAGAGACCCAGTACTTC

D gene: TRBD2
clone size: .
V gene: TRBV27
J gene: TRBJ2-1
CDR3 protein: CASTPWASGSREQFF
CDR3 DNA: TGTGCCAGCACTCCCTGGGCTAGCGGGAGCAGAGAGCAGTTCTTC

D gene: TRBD2
clone size: .
V gene: TRBV6-1
J gene: TRBJ2-1
CDR3 protein: CASIIAGGSYNEQFF
CDR3 DNA: TGTGCCAGCATTATAGCGGGAGGGTCCTACAATGAGCAGTTCTTC

D gene: .
clone size: once
V gene: TRBV20-1
J gene: TRBJ2-1
CDR3 protein: CSARGAREQFF
CDR3 DNA: TGCAGTGCTAGAGGGGCACGAGAGCAGTTCTTC

D gene: TRBD1
clone size: .
V gene: TRBV28
J gene: TRBJ2-7
CDR3 protein: CASTTQGAYEQYF
CDR3 DNA: TGTGCCAGCACCACACAGGGGGCCTACGAGCAGTACTTC

D gene: .
clone size: .
V gene: TRBV2
J gene: TRBJ2-5
CDR3 protein: CASRTGSETQYF
CDR3 DNA: TGTGCCAGTCGTACAGGTTCGGAGACCCAGTACTTC

D gene: .
clone size: .
V gene: TRBV28
J gene: TRBJ2-3
CDR3 protein: CASSLRTDTQYF
CDR3 DNA: TGTGCCAGCAGTTTACGGACAGATACGCAGTATTTT

D gene: TRBD2
clone size: .
V gene: TRBV7-2
J gene: TRBJ2-7
CDR3 protein: CASSSGLAGAYEQYF
CDR3 DNA: TGTGCCAGCAGCTCCGGACTAGCGGGGGCATACGAGCAGTACTTC

D gene: .
clone size: .
V gene: TRBV5-1
J gene: TRBJ2-2
CDR3 protein: CASSYQGSGELFF
CDR3 DNA: TGCGCCAGCAGCTATCAGGGCTCCGGGGAGCTGTTTTTT

D gene: TRBD2
clone size: few
V gene: TRBV6-4
J gene: TRBJ2-2
CDR3 protein: CASSDSGREHGELFF
CDR3 DNA: TGTGCCAGCAGTGACTCGGGGCGGGAGCACGGGGAGCTGTTTTTT

D gene: TRBD2
clone size: once
V gene: TRBV27
J gene: TRBJ2-1
CDR3 protein: CASSLGGLAGNNEQFF
CDR3 DNA: TGTGCCAGCAGTTTAGGGGGACTAGCGGGAAACAATGAGCAGTTCTTC

D gene: .
clone size: .
V gene: TRBV5-4
J gene: TRBJ2-2
CDR3 protein: CASSAGETGELFF
CDR3 DNA: TGTGCCAGCAGCGCCGGGGAAACCGGGGAGCTGTTTTTT